This T cell receptor beta chain emerged from a study of T cells in localized non-small cell lung cancer. Study-wide results and caveats: Uninvolved neighboring lung showed the greatest T cell clonality, exceeding tumor. Those with higher blood T cell density had longer overall survival. Among the top 100 tumor clones, a median about 57 appeared in adjacent lung.

The germline V gene encodes CDR1 LNHDA and CDR2 SQIVND (reference sequence). The CDR3 covers 15 residues. V was cut by 1 base and J by 4 bases, with 13 bases left in between. Details on this clone: The antigen is undetermined.

The data were produced by immunoSEQ multiplex PCR, yet TCRdb's version contains in-frame clones alone and is incomplete. The data hold some 9,600 clones, with roughly 91% observed a single time. The rearrangement links TRBV19 to TRBJ1-2, with D perhaps TRBD1 (6 bases). The starting material was peripheral blood, obtained before any cancer treatment. This TCR came from a male donor older than 55 with stage III squamous cell lung carcinoma. For the CDR3, the DNA is TGTGCCAGTAGTATAGGTCCAGGGGAAGCCTATGGCTACACCTTC. Amino acid sequence: CASSIGPGEAYGYTF.